This T cell receptor beta chain was retrieved from a study of regulatory T cells in long-lasting Graves disease. Construction of TCR beta libraries relied on iRepertoire HTBI primers and on Arm-PCR targeting CDR3 regions. MiXCR, applied by TCRdb to the multiplex PCR reads, yields one record per CDR3 protein. Of 600,000 to 800,000 distinct CDR3 sequences in the sample, about 32% were seen once. The time point was: persistent/refractory GD, antithyroid drugs over 5 years with positive TRAb. Preparation of the TCR library used RNA extracted from PBMCs. An endocrinology department in Xi'an, China, supplied the patients. J lost 6 bases, V lost 0 bases, and 8 bases had no gene match. The CDR3 has 17 amino acids. CDR1 is MNHEY and CDR2 is SMNVEV in the germline V gene (reference sequence). This clonotype has a single count.

Sequences were derived from peripheral blood mononuclear cells (PBMCs), sampled when the disease was refractory, from a patient treated with antithyroid drugs. The chain recombines TRBV27 with TRBJ2-1; the match to TRBD2 covers 10 bases. The clonotype comes from a female donor with Graves disease. CDR3 DNA: TGTGCCAGCAGTTTATCCTCACACCCTAGCGGGAGCAATGAGCAGTTCTTC. Translating it yields CASSLSSHPSGSNEQFF.